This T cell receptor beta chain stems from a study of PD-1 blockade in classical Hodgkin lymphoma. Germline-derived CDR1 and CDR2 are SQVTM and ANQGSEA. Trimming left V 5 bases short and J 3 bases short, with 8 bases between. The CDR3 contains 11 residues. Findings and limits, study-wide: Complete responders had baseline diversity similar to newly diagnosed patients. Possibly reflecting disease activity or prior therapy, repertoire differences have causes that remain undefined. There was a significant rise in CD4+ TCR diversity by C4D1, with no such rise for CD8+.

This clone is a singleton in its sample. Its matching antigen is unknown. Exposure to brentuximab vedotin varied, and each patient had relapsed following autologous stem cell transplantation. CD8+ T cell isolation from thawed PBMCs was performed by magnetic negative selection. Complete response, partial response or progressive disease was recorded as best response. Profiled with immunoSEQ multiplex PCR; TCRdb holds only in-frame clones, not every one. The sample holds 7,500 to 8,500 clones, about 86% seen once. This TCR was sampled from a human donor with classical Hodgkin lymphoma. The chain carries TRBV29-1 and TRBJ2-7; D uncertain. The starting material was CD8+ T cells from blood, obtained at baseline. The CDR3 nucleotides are TGCAGCGTTTCGGAAGACTACGAGCAGTACTTC. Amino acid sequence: CSVSEDYEQYF.